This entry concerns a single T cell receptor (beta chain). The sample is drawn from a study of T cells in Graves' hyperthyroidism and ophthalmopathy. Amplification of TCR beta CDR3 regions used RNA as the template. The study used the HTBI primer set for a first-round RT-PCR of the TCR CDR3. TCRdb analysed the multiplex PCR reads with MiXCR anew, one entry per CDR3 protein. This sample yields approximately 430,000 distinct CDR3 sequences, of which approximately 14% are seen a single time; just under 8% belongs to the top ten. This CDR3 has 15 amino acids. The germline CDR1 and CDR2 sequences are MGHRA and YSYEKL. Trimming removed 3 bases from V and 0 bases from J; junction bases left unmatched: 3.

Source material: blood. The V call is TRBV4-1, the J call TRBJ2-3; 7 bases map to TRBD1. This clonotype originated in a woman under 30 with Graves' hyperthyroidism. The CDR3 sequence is CASSQGQPSTDTQYF. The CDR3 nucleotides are TGCGCCAGCAGCCAGGGACAGCCTAGCACAGATACGCAGTATTTT.